The present TCR beta chain was sequenced within a study of CD4 and CD8 cells across lung adenocarcinoma regions. Trimming stripped 5 bases from V and 8 bases from J, with 10 bases between. The CDR3 length is 12 residues. In germline, CDR1 is SGHTA, CDR2 FQGNSA. TCRdb re-called the PCR reads through MiXCR, storing one row per CDR3 protein. The sample contains just over 4,000 distinct CDR3 sequences, around 58% of which appear only once. The material sequenced was CD4+ T cells from the center of a lung tumor. The chain carries TRBV7-2 and TRBJ2-1; D ambiguous. The sequence was obtained from a male donor with lung adenocarcinoma. The CD4 and CD8 labels of this study may be unreliable. The CDR3, as DNA: TGTGCCAGCAGCCCGGTCAGGTATGAGCAGTTCTTC. Amino acid sequence: CASSPVRYEQFF.